This T cell receptor beta chain was sequenced in a study of shared clonotypes between healthy human individuals. On this clone: The target antigen is unknown.

Method: immunoSEQ multiplex PCR; TCRdb's copy keeps in-frame clones and lacks some. The table includes some 2 million clones, 95% detected once. With V trimmed by 6 bases and J by 10 bases, 8 bases remained unmatched. This CDR3 is built from 12 residues. Germline CDR1 is MNHEY and CDR2 is SVGAGI. General study findings and limits: For naive CD4 cells, approximately 5% of clonotypes were shared across a handful of donors.

Material for sequencing was naive CD4+ T cells sorted from blood. Described subset: CD45RA+ positively selected. The rearrangement joins TRBV6-5 to TRBJ1-1; 7 bases match TRBD1. The receptor comes from a young man in good health. CDR3 nucleotides: TGTGCCAGCAGCTCCAAGACAGGGACAGCTTTCTTT. Residues: CASSSKTGTAFF.